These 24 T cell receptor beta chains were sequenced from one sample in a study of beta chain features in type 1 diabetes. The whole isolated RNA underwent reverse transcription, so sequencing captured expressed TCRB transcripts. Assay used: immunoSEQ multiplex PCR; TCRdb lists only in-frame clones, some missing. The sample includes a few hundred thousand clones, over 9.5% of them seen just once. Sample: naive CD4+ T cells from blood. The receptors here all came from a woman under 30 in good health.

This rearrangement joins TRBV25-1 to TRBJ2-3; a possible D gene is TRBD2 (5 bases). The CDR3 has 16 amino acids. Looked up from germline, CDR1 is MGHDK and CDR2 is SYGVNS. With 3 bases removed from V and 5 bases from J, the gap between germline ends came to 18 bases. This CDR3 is CASSEVGGYTGDTQYF. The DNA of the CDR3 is TGTGCCAGCAGTGAGGTCGGCGGGTACACGGGAGATACGCAGTATTTT.

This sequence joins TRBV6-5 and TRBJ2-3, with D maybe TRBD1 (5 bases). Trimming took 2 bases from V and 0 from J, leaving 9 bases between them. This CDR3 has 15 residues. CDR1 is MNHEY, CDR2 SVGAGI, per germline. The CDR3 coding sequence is TGTGCCAGCAGTTACGTAGGGGCTAGCACAGATACGCAGTATTTT. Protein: CASSYVGASTDTQYF.

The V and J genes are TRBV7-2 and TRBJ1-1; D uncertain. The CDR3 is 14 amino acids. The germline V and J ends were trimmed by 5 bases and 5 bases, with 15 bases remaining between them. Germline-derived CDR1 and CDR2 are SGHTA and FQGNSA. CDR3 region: CASSPKSRGTEAFF. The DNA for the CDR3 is TGTGCCAGCAGCCCCAAATCTCGGGGTACTGAAGCTTTCTTT.

The CDR3 spells CASSLTGTGENSPLHF. CDR3 in DNA: TGTGCCAGCAGCCTAACCGGGACAGGGGAGAATTCACCCCTCCACTTT. The chain carries TRBV7-6 and TRBJ1-6; 10 bases agree with TRBD1. Germline CDR1 is SGHVS and CDR2 is FNYEAQ. Unmatched junction bases numbered 8, after V lost 5 bases and J lost 7 bases. The CDR3 runs to 16 residues.

The CDR3 DNA reads TGTGCCAGCAGTCCCCACACCGACATCAATGGCTACACCTTC. It encodes CASSPHTDINGYTF. The V and J genes are TRBV6-5 and TRBJ1-2, with unresolved D. The CDR3 totals 14 residues. Germline values: CDR1 MNHEY, CDR2 SVGAGI. Trimming shortened V by 5 bases and J by 6 bases, and 16 bases separated the two germline ends.

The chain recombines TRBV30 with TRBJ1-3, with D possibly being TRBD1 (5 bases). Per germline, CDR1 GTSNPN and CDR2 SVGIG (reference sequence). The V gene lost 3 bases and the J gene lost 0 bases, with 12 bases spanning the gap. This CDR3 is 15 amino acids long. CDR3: CAWSPGLISGNTIYF. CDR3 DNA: TGTGCCTGGAGCCCGGGACTGATCTCTGGAAACACCATATATTTT.

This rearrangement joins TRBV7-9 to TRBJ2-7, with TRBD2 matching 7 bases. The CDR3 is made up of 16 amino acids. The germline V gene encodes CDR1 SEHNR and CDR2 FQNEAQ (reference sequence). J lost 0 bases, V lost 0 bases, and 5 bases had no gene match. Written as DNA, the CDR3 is TGTGCCAGCAGCTTAGCGAGCGGGACGAGCTCCTACGAGCAGTACTTC. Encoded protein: CASSLASGTSSYEQYF.

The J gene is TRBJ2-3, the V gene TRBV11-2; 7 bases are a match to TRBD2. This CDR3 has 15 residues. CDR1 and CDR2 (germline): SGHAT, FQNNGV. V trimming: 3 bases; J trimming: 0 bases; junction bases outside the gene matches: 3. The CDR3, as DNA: TGTGCCAGCAGCTTGATTAGCGGGAGCACAGATACGCAGTATTTT. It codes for CASSLISGSTDTQYF.

CDR3 nucleotides: TGTGCCAGCTCACTTGGACAGGGGAGGAACGGCTACACCTTC. It is translated as CASSLGQGRNGYTF. This chain connects TRBV18 to TRBJ1-2; 9 positions match TRBD1. CDR3 size: 14 residues. CDR1 is KGHSH, CDR2 LQKENI, per germline. The trim removed 4 bases at V and 8 bases at J, leaving 8 bases unmatched.

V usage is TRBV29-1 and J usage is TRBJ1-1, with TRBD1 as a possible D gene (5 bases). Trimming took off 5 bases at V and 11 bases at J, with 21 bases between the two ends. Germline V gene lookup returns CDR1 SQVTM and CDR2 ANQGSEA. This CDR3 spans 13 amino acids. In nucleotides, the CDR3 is TGCAGCGTTTTTAAGTTTCTCAGGGCCGAGGCTTTCTTT. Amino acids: CSVFKFLRAEAFF.

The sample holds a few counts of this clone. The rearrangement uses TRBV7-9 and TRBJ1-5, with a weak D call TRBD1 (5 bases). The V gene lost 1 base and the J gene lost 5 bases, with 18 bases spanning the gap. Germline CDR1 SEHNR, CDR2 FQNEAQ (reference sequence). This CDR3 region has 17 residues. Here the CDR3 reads CASSLGGGTRPDQPQHF. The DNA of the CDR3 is TGTGCCAGCAGCTTAGGGGGGGGGACCCGGCCCGATCAGCCCCAGCATTTT.

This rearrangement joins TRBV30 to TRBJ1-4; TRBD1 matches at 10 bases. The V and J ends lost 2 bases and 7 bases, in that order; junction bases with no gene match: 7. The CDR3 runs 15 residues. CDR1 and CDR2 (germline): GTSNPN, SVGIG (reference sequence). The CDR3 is CAWSPPGQGFEKLFF. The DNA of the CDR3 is TGTGCCTGGAGTCCACCGGGACAGGGGTTTGAAAAACTGTTTTTT.

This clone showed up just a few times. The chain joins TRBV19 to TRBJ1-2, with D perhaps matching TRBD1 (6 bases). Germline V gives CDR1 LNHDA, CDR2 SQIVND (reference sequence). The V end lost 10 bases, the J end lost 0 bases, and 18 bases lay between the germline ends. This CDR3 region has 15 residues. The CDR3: CAISPVAGANYGYTF. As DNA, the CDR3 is TGTGCCATCTCCCCCGTGGCAGGGGCTAACTATGGCTACACCTTC.

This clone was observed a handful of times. DNA of the CDR3: TGCGCCAGCAGCCATTTAGCGGGAGGGCATCCCTACAATGAGCAGTTCTTC. Its protein is CASSHLAGGHPYNEQFF. This chain links TRBV4-1 with TRBJ2-1, with 11 bases aligning to TRBD2. V lost 3 bases and J lost 2; bases outside the gene matches: 6. The CDR3 spans 17 residues. Germline CDR1 MGHRA, CDR2 YSYEKL.

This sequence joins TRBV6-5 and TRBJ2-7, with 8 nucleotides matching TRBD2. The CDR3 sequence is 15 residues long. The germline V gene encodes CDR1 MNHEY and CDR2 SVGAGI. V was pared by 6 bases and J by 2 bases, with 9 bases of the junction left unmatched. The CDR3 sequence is CASSKFSGDAYEQYF. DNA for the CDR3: TGTGCCAGCAGCAAATTTAGCGGGGACGCCTACGAGCAGTACTTC.

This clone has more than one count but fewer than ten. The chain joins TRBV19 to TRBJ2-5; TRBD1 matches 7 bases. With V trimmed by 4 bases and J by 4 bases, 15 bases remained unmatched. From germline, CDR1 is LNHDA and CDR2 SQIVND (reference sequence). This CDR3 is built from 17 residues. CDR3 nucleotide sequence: TGTGCCAGTAGTACCACGACAGGGTTGTTGGCTCGAGAGACCCAGTACTTC. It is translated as CASSTTTGLLARETQYF.

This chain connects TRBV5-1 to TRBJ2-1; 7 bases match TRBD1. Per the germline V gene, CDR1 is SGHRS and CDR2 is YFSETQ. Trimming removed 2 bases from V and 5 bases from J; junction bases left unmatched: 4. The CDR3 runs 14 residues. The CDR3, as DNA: TGCGCCAGCAGCTTCGGACAGGTTCACAATGAGCAGTTCTTC. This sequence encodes CASSFGQVHNEQFF.

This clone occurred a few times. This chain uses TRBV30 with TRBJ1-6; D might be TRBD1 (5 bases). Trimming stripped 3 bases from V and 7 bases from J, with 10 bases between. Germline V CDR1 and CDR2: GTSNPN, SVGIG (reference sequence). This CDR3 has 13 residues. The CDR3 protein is CAWRGGGNSPLHF. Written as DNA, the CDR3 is TGTGCCTGGAGGGGGGGAGGGAATTCACCCCTCCACTTT.

The CDR3: CAWRSAGTSSYEQYF. The CDR3 nucleotides read TGTGCCTGGAGATCTGCCGGGACTAGCTCCTACGAGCAGTACTTC. The V and J genes are TRBV30 and TRBJ2-7; 8 nucleotides agree with TRBD2. This CDR3 has 15 amino acids. Looked up from germline, CDR1 is GTSNPN and CDR2 is SVGIG (reference sequence). V gave up 3 bases and J gave up 0 bases; unmatched junction bases: 7.

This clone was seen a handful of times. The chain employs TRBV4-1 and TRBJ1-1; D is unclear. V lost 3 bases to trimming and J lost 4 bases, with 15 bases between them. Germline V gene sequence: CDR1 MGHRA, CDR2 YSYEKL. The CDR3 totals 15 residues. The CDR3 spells CASSHLAESGTEAFF. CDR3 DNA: TGCGCCAGCAGCCACCTAGCTGAGTCGGGCACTGAAGCTTTCTTT.

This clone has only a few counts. The CDR3 DNA follows: TGTGCCAGCAGCACTCGGACAGGGGGGTCCTACAATGAGCAGTTCTTC. This translates into CASSTRTGGSYNEQFF. The chain combines TRBV11-2 with TRBJ2-1; 10 bases map to TRBD1. The CDR3 has 16 amino acids. Germline V lookup: CDR1 SGHAT, CDR2 FQNNGV. The trim removed 5 bases at V and 1 base at J, leaving 5 bases unmatched.

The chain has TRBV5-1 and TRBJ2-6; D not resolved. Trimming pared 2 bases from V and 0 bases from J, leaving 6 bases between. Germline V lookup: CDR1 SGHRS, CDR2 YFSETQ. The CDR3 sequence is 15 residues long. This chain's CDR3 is CASSFLSSGANVLTF. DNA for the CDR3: TGCGCCAGCAGCTTCCTGAGCTCTGGGGCCAACGTCCTGACTTTC. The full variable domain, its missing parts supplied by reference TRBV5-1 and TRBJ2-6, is KAGVTQTPRYLIKTRGQQVTLSCSPISGHRSVSWYQQTPGQGLQFLFEYFSETQRNKGNFPGRFSGRQFSNSRSEMNVSTLELGDSALYLCASSFLSSGANVLTFGAGSRLTVL.

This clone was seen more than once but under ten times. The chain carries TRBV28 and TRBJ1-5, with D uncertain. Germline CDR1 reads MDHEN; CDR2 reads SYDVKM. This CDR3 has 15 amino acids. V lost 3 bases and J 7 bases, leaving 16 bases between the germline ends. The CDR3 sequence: CASSFGLSDVQPQHF. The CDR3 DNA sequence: TGTGCCAGCAGTTTTGGCCTGTCAGATGTACAGCCCCAGCATTTT.

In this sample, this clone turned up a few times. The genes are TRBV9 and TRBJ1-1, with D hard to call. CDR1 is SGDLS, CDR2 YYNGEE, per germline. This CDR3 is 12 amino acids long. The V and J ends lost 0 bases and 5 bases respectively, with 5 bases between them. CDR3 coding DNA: TGTGCCAGCAGCGTAGATAATACTGAAGCTTTCTTT. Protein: CASSVDNTEAFF.